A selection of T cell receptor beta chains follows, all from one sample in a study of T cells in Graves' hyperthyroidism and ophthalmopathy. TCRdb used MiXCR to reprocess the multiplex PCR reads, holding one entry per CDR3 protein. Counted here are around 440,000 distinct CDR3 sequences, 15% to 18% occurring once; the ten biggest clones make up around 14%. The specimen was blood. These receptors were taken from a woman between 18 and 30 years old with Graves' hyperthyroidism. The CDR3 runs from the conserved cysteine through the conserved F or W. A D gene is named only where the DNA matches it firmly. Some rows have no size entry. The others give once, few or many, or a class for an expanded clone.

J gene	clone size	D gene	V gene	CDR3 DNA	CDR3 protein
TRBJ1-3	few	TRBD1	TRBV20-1	TGCAGTGCCAGGACAGGGTCTGGAAACACCATATATTTT	CSARTGSGNTIYF
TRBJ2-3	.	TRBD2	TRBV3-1	TGTGCCAGCAGCCAATCGAGGACTAGCGGGACTAGCTCGGATACGCAGTATTTT	CASSQSRTSGTSSDTQYF
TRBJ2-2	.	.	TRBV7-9	TGTGCCAGCAGCACAAACCCCCCCGGGGAGCTGTTTTTT	CASSTNPPGELFF
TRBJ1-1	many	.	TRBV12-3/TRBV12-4	TGTGCCAGCACCCGACTAAGGGGACTCTCTGAAGCTTTCTTT	CASTRLRGLSEAFF
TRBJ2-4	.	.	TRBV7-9	TGTGCCAGCAGCTTATACGAGGGGAACATTCAGTACTTC	CASSLYEGNIQYF
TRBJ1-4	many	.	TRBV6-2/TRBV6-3	TGTGCCAGCAGTTACTCAAGGGAGCGAAGGGGGGATAATGAAAAACTGTTTTTT	CASSYSRERRGDNEKLFF
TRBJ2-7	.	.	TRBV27	TGTGCCAGCAGTCCTCTGGGTAAGGGGAACTACGAGCAGTACTTC	CASSPLGKGNYEQYF
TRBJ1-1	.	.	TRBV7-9	TGTGCCAGCAGCCACCAGACAGGCCTCAACACTGAAGCTTTCTTT	CASSHQTGLNTEAFF
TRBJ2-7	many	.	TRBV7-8	TGTGCCAGCAGCTCCCGGACAAACTACGAGCAGTACTTC	CASSSRTNYEQYF
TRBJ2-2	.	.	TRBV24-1	TGTGCCACCAGTGATTTGGGGAAGGGGACCGGGGAGCTGTTTTTT	CATSDLGKGTGELFF
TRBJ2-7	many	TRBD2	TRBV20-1	TGCAGTGCTATGGGACTAGCGGGAGGGAACTCCTACGAGCAGTACTTC	CSAMGLAGGNSYEQYF
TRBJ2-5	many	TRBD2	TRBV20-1	TGCAGTGCTAATCTAGCGGGAGTAAAAGAGACCCAGTACTTC	CSANLAGVKETQYF
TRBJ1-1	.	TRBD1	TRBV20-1	TGCAGTGCCGATAATAACAGGGGGCTTGTAGCTTTCTTT	CSADNNRGLVAFF
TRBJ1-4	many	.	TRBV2	TGTGCCAGCAGTGAAGACGGGGTGAGAGGGTTTGAAAAACTGTTTTTT	CASSEDGVRGFEKLFF
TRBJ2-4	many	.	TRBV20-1	TGCAGTGCTAGGGGGGCCGTGTTCAACATTCAGTACTTC	CSARGAVFNIQYF
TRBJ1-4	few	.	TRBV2	TGTGCCAGCAGTGATATTTTTGCTCGGATATATAATGAAAAACTGTTTTTT	CASSDIFARIYNEKLFF
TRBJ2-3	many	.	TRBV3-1	TGTGCCAGCAGCCAACAAACCGTGGGAAGCACAGATACGCAGTATTTT	CASSQQTVGSTDTQYF
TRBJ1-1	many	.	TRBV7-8	TGTGCCAGCAGCTCCAGCCTTGGGCTGGACCCGAACACTGAAGCTTTCTTT	CASSSSLGLDPNTEAFF
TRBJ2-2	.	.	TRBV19	TGTGCCAGTACCCTGACAGAATACACCGGGGAGCTGTTTTTT	CASTLTEYTGELFF
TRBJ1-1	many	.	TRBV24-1	TGTGCCACCAGTGACAGGGGACCGAACACTGAAGCTTTCTTT	CATSDRGPNTEAFF